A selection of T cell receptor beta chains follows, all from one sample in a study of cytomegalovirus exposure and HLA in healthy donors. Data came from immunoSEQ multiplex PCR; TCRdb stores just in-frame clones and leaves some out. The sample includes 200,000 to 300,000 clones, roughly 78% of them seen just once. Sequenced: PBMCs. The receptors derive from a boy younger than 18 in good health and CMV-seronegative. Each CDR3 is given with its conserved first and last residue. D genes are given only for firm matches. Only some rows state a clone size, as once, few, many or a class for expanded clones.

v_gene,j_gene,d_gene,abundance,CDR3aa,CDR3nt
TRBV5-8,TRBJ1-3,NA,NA,CASSYSLGNTIYF,TGTGCCAGCAGCTACTCACTTGGAAACACCATATATTTT
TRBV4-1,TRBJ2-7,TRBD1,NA,CASSRPGQGHYEQYF,TGCGCCAGCAGCCGCCCGGGACAGGGGCACTACGAGCAGTACTTC
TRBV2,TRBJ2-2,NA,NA,CASSRGAGELFF,TGTGCCAGCAGCAGGGGCGCCGGGGAGCTGTTTTTT
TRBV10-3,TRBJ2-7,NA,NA,CAIRAGWWVYEQYF,TGTGCCATCAGGGCGGGGTGGTGGGTCTACGAGCAGTACTTC
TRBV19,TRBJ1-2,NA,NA,CASTHPGGGAYTF,TGTGCCAGTACTCATCCTGGGGGGGGAGCCTACACCTTC
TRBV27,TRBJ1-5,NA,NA,CASSWTTGRNQPQHF,TGTGCCAGCAGTTGGACGACAGGTCGGAATCAGCCCCAGCATTTT
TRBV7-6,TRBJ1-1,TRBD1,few,CASSLGGTGAEAFF,TGTGCCAGCAGCTTAGGGGGGACAGGGGCTGAAGCTTTCTTT
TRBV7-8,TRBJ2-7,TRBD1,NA,CASSRTGQQYF,TGTGCCAGCAGCCGGACAGGACAGCAGTACTTC
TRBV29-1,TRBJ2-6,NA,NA,CSVGEVYSGANVLTF,TGCAGCGTTGGGGAGGTTTACTCTGGGGCCAACGTCCTGACTTTC
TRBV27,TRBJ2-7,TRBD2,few,CASRRLAGPTYEQYF,TGTGCCAGCAGACGACTAGCGGGACCTACCTACGAGCAGTACTTC
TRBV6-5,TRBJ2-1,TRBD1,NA,CASSYDETGIKFF,TGTGCCAGCAGTTACGATGAGACAGGGATTAAGTTCTTC
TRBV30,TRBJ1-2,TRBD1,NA,CAWIRQGANGYTF,TGTGCCTGGATTCGACAGGGGGCTAACGGCTACACCTTC
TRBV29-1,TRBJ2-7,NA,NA,CSVGSGAYEQYF,TGCAGCGTTGGGTCGGGAGCCTACGAGCAGTACTTC
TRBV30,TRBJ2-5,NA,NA,CAPRGREQETQYF,TGTGCCCCCCGAGGCCGGGAGCAAGAGACCCAGTACTTC
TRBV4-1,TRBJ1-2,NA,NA,CASSPQDSAGANYGYTF,TGCGCCAGCAGCCCACAGGATTCGGCGGGGGCGAACTATGGCTACACCTTC
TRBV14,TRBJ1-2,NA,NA,CASSQGRLRGYTF,TGTGCCAGCAGCCAAGGGAGACTTCGAGGCTACACCTTC
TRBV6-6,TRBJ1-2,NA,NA,CASSYSFGTLGGYTF,TGTGCCAGCAGTTACTCTTTCGGGACACTTGGGGGCTACACCTTC
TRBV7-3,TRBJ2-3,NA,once,CASSLEGGLFGTDTQYF,TGTGCCAGCAGCTTAGAGGGGGGGCTCTTCGGCACAGATACGCAGTATTTT
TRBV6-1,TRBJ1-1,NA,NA,CASSATSLTEAFF,TGTGCCAGCAGCGCAACATCATTGACTGAAGCTTTCTTT
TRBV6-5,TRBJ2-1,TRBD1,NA,CASNRQGSYNEQFF,TGTGCCAGCAACCGACAGGGATCCTACAATGAGCAGTTCTTC
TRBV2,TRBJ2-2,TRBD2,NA,CASREGLAGEDTGELFF,TGTGCCAGCAGAGAGGGACTAGCGGGGGAGGACACCGGGGAGCTGTTTTTT
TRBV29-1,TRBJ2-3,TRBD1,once,CSGGTASTDTQYF,TGCAGCGGGGGGACAGCTAGCACAGATACGCAGTATTTT
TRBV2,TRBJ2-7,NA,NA,CATGIFYEQYF,TGTGCGACAGGCATCTTCTACGAGCAGTACTTC
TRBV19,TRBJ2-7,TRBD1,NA,CASNDRGRQDEQYF,TGTGCCAGTAATGACAGGGGGCGTCAGGACGAGCAGTACTTC
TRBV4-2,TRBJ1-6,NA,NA,CASSQDKQEGYNSPLHF,TGTGCCAGCAGCCAAGATAAACAGGAGGGATATAATTCACCCCTCCACTTT
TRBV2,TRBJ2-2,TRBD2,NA,CASKIPGLAGGSAGELFF,TGTGCCAGCAAAATCCCGGGACTAGCGGGAGGATCCGCCGGGGAGCTGTTTTTT
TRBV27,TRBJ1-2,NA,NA,CASSLIGTFGYTF,TGTGCCAGCAGTTTGATAGGGACATTCGGCTACACCTTC
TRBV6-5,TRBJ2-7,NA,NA,CASSSPGYEQYF,TGTGCCAGCAGTTCACCGGGCTACGAGCAGTACTTC
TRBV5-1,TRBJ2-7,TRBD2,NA,CASSLEGGRHEQYF,TGCGCCAGCAGCTTGGAGGGAGGGCGGCACGAGCAGTACTTC
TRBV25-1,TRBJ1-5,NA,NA,CASSEREVFQPQHF,TGTGCCAGCAGTGAGAGGGAAGTTTTTCAGCCCCAGCATTTT
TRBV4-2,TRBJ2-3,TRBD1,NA,CASSLRTGGTDTQYF,TGTGCCAGCAGCCTCCGGACAGGGGGCACAGATACGCAGTATTTT
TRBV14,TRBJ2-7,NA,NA,CASSQARASSAYEQYF,TGTGCCAGCAGCCAAGCTAGGGCTAGCTCCGCCTACGAGCAGTACTTC
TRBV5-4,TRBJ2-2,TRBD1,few,CASSFAPGQGNTGELFF,TGTGCCAGCAGTTTTGCACCGGGACAGGGAAACACCGGGGAGCTGTTTTTT
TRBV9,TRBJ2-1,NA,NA,CASSVRRERYNEQFF,TGTGCCAGCAGCGTTCGGAGGGAGCGCTACAATGAGCAGTTCTTC
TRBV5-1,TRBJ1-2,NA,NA,CASSLAAGATYAYTF,TGCGCCAGCAGCTTGGCCGCAGGGGCTACCTATGCCTACACCTTC
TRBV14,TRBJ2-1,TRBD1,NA,CASSRGQGAFNEQFF,TGTGCCAGCAGCCGTGGACAGGGGGCTTTCAATGAGCAGTTCTTC
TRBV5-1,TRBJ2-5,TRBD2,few,CASSPEGTSYQETQYF,TGCGCCAGCAGCCCGGAAGGGACTAGTTACCAAGAGACCCAGTACTTC
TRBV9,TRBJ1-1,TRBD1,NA,CASSPPKGRGLTGTEAFF,TGTGCCAGCAGCCCACCAAAGGGCAGGGGGCTGACTGGCACTGAAGCTTTCTTT
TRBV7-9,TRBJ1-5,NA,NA,CASSTQSEHQPQHF,TGTGCCAGCAGCACCCAGTCGGAGCATCAGCCCCAGCATTTT
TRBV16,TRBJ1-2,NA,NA,CASSQSRSTYGYTF,TGTGCCAGCAGCCAGTCCAGATCCACCTATGGCTACACCTTC
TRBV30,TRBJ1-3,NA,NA,CAWSYTGSGNTIYF,TGTGCCTGGAGTTATACAGGGAGCGGAAACACCATATATTTT
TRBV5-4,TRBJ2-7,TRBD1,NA,CASSQDRAYEQYF,TGTGCCAGCAGCCAAGACAGGGCCTACGAGCAGTACTTC
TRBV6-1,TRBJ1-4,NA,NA,CASSESTTNEKLFF,TGTGCCAGCAGCGAGTCAACAACTAATGAAAAACTGTTTTTT
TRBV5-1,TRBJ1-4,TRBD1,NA,CASSFGTRQGLIEEKLFF,TGCGCCAGCAGCTTTGGGACCCGACAGGGTTTGATTGAAGAAAAACTGTTTTTT
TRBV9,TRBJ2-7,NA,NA,CASSAGHRGDPYEQYF,TGTGCCAGCAGCGCGGGACACCGGGGGGATCCCTACGAGCAGTACTTC
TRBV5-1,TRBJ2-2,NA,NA,CASSRVTGAGELFF,TGCGCCAGCAGCCGCGTCACGGGTGCCGGGGAGCTGTTTTTT
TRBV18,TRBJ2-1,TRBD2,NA,CASSSGLAGVNEQFF,TGTGCCAGCTCATCCGGACTAGCGGGGGTCAATGAGCAGTTCTTC
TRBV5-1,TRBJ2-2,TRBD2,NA,CASRPVAGDTGELFF,TGCGCCAGCCGCCCCGTAGCGGGGGACACCGGGGAGCTGTTTTTT
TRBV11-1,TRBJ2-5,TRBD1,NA,CASSRDREETQYF,TGTGCCAGCAGCCGGGACAGGGAAGAGACCCAGTACTTC
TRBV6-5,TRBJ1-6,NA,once,CASSYYIRQDSPLHF,TGTGCCAGCAGTTACTATATTCGACAGGATTCACCCCTCCACTTT
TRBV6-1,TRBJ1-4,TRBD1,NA,CASTHRGKDEKLFF,TGTGCCAGCACCCACAGGGGGAAGGATGAAAAACTGTTTTTT
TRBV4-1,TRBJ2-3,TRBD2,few,CASSQDHQREIPDTQYF,TGCGCCAGCAGCCAAGATCACCAGCGGGAGATCCCAGATACGCAGTATTTT
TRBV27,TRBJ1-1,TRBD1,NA,CASGGNRGRTEAFF,TGTGCCAGCGGTGGAAACAGGGGGCGAACTGAAGCTTTCTTT